This record covers a single TCR beta chain. The sample comes from a study of cytomegalovirus exposure and HLA in healthy donors. Vbeta (60) and Jbeta (13) primers were used in the PCR. Assay used: immunoSEQ multiplex PCR; TCRdb lists only in-frame clones, some missing. The sample records 180,000 or so clones, approximately 83% being singletons. The germline CDR1 and CDR2 sequences are SGHTA and FQGNSA. The CDR3 loop spans 14 amino acids. Losses at the gene ends were 7 bases for V and 7 bases for J; bases not matched to a gene: 5. The chain recombines TRBV7-2 with TRBJ1-6; the match to TRBD1 covers 9 bases. The TCR was taken from a man younger than 35 in good health and CMV-seropositive. The sample comprised PBMCs. The CDR3 nucleotides read TGTGCCAGCAACCAACAGGGGGCGAATTCACCCCTCCACTTT. Protein product: CASNQQGANSPLHF.